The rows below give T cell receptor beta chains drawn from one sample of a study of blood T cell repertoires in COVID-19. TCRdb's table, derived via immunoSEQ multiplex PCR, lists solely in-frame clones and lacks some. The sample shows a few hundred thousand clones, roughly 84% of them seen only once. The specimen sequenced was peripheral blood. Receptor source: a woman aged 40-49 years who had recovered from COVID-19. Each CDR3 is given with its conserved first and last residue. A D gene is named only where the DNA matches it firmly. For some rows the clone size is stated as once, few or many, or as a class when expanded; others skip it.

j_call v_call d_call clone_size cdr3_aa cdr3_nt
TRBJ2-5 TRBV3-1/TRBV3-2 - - CASSQEGVTGTQYF TGTGCCAGCAGCCAAGAAGGCGTTACGGGGACCCAGTACTTC
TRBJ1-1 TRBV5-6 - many CASSFGDTEAFF TGTGCCAGCAGCTTCGGGGATACTGAAGCTTTCTTT
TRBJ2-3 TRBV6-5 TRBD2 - CASSFGGTGVTDTQYF TGTGCCAGCAGTTTCGGGGGGACGGGGGTCACAGATACGCAGTATTTT
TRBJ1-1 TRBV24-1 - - CATSDVDPGGRFMNTEAFF TGTGCCACCAGTGACGTGGACCCCGGGGGTCGGTTCATGAACACTGAAGCTTTCTTT
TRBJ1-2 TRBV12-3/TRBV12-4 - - CASSSDTHYGYTF TGTGCCAGCAGCTCGGACACCCACTATGGCTACACCTTC
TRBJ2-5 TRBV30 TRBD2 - CAWSVGGGAGETQYF TGTGCCTGGAGTGTAGGCGGGGGGGCCGGGGAGACCCAGTACTTC
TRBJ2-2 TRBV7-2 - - CASSLGPRSTGELFF TGTGCCAGCAGCTTAGGCCCTAGGTCCACCGGGGAGCTGTTTTTT
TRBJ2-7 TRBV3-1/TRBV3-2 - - CASSQGRGEQYF TGTGCCAGCAGCCAAGGACGGGGCGAGCAGTACTTC
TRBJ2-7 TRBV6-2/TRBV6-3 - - CASSYIGVGYEQYF TGTGCCAGCAGTTACATAGGGGTTGGCTACGAGCAGTACTTC
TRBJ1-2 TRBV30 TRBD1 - CAWRETGGAGYTF TGTGCCTGGAGAGAAACAGGGGGCGCTGGCTACACCTTC
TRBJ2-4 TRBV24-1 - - CATSEQGQNIQYF TGTGCCACGTCCGAACAGGGCCAAAACATTCAGTACTTC
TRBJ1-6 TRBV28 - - CASSGEEGFNSPLHF TGTGCCAGCAGTGGGGAAGAGGGTTTTAATTCACCCCTCCACTTT
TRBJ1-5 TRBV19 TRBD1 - CASSIRQGNQPQHF TGTGCCAGTAGTATTCGACAGGGTAATCAGCCCCAGCATTTT
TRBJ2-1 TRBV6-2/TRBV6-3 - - CASSWGEYNEQFF TGTGCCAGCAGTTGGGGAGAGTACAATGAGCAGTTCTTC
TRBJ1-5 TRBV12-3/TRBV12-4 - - CASSLGGDQPQHF TGTGCCAGCAGTTTAGGCGGAGATCAGCCCCAGCATTTT
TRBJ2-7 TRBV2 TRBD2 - CASKGSSGVIYEQYF TGTGCCAGCAAAGGGTCTAGCGGTGTGATCTACGAGCAGTACTTC
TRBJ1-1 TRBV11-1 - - CASSLLDRRVTTEAFF TGTGCCAGCAGCTTATTAGACAGGCGAGTCACCACTGAAGCTTTCTTT
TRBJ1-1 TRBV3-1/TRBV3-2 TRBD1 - CASSEQGAVTEAFF TGTGCCAGCAGCGAACAGGGGGCGGTCACTGAAGCTTTCTTT
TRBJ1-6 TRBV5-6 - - CASSRINRDSPLHF TGTGCCAGCAGCAGAATAAACAGGGATTCACCCCTCCACTTT
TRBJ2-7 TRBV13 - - CASSLESVPFEQYF TGTGCCAGCAGCTTAGAATCGGTTCCTTTCGAGCAGTACTTC
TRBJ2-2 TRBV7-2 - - CASSLFSVGNTEELFF TGTGCCAGCAGCTTATTTAGCGTGGGGAACACCGAGGAGCTGTTTTTT
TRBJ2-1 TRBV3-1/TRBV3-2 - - CASSQGRLDEQFF TGTGCCAGCAGCCAAGGTCGCTTAGATGAGCAGTTCTTC
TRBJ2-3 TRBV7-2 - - CASSYQGPTDTQYF TGTGCCAGCAGCTATCAGGGTCCCACAGATACGCAGTATTTT
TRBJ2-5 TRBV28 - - CASSFPDRETQYF TGTGCCAGCAGTTTCCCAGACAGGGAGACCCAGTACTTC
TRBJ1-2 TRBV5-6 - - CASSFYGGDYGYTF TGTGCCAGCAGCTTTTATGGGGGGGACTATGGCTACACCTTC
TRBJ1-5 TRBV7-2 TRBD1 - CASSWTGGSNQPQHF TGTGCCAGCAGCTGGACAGGGGGTAGCAATCAGCCCCAGCATTTT
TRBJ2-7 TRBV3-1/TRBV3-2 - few CASSQTRTVEQYF TGTGCCAGCAGCCAGACCCGGACAGTGGAGCAGTACTTC
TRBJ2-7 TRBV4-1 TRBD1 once CASNPGGSYEQYF TGCGCCAGCAACCCAGGGGGTTCCTACGAGCAGTACTTC
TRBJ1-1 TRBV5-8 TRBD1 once CASSSHRDRAFF TGTGCCAGCAGCTCTCACCGGGACAGGGCTTTCTTT
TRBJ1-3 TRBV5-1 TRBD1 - CASSPQTGGTSGNTIYF TGCGCCAGCAGCCCTCAGACAGGGGGAACCTCTGGAAACACCATATATTTT
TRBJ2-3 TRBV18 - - CASSYAQGSTDTQYF TGTGCCAGCTCGTACGCACAGGGTAGCACAGATACGCAGTATTTT
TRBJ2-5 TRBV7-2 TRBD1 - CASSLVGTGGFETQYF TGTGCCAGCAGCTTAGTGGGGACAGGGGGCTTCGAGACCCAGTACTTC
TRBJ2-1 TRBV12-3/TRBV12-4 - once CASSRRTGEQFF TGTGCCAGCAGTCGACGGACTGGTGAGCAGTTCTTC
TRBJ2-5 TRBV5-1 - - CASSLEVRETQYF TGCGCCAGCAGCTTGGAAGTGAGGGAGACCCAGTACTTC
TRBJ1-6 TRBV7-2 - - CASSLGPNSPLHF TGTGCCAGCAGCTTAGGGCCTAATTCACCCCTCCACTTT
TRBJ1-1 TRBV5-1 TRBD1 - CASSLKTGWSTEAFF TGCGCCAGCAGCCTAAAGACAGGGTGGAGCACTGAAGCTTTCTTT
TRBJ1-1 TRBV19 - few CASNWGGRGTNTEAFF TGTGCCAGTAATTGGGGTGGGAGGGGAACTAACACTGAAGCTTTCTTT
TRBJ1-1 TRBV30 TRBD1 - CAWSKGGGEAFF TGTGCCTGGAGTAAAGGGGGCGGTGAAGCTTTCTTT
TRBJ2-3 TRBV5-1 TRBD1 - CASSFQGTEGSDTQYF TGCGCCAGCAGCTTTCAAGGGACAGAAGGGTCAGATACGCAGTATTTT
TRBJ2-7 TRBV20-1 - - CSARALDEQYF TGCAGTGCTAGGGCCCTAGACGAGCAGTACTTC
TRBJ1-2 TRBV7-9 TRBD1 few CASSSANRGTF TGTGCCAGCAGCTCAGCCAACAGGGGAACCTTC